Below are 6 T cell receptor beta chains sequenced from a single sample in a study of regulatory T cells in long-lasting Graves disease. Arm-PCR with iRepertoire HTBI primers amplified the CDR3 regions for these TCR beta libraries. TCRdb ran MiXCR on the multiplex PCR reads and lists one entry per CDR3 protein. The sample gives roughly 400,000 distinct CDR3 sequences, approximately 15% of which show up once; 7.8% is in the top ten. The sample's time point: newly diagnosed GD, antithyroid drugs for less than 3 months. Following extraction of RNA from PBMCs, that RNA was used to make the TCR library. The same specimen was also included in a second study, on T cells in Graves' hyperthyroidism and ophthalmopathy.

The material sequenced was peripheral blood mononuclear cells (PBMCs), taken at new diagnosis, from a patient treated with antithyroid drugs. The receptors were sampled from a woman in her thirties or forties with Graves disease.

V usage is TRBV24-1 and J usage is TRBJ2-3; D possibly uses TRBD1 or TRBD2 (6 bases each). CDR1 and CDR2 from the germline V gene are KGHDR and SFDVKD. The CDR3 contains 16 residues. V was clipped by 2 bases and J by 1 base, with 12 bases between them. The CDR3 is CATSDSGAGGTDTQYF. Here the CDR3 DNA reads TGTGCCACCAGTGATTCGGGGGCAGGGGGCACAGATACGCAGTATTTT.

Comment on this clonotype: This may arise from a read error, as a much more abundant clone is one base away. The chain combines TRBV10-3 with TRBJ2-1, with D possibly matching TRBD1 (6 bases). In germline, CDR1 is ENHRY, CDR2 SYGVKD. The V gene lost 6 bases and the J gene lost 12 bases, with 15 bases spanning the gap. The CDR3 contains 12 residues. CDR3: CAISSGEDGQFF. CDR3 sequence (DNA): TGTGCCATCAGCTCAGGGGAAGATGGGCAGTTCTTC.

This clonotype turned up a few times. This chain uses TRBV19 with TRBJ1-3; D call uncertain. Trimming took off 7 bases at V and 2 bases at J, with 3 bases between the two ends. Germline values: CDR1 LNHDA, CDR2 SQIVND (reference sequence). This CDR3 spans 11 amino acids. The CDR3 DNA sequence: TGTGCCAGTACAGCTGGAAACACCATATATTTT. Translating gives CASTAGNTIYF.

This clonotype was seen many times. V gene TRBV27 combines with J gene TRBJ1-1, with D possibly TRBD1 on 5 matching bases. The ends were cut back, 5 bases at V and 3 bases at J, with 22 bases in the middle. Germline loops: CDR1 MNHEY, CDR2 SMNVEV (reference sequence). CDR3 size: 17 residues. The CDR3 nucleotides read TGTGCCAGCAGTCCCCTAGATTTCAGGGAAATTGACACTGAAGCTTTCTTT. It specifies CASSPLDFREIDTEAFF.

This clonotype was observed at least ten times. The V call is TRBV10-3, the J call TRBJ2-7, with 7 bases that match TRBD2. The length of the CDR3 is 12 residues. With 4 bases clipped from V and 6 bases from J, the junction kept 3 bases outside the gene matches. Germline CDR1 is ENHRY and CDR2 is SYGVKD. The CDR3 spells CAISGGGLEQYF. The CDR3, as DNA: TGTGCCATCAGTGGGGGAGGGCTCGAGCAGTACTTC.

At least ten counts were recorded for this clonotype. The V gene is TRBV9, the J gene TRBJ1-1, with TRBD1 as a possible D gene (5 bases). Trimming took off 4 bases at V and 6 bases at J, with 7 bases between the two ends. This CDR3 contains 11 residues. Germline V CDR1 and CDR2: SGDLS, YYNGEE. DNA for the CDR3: TGTGCCAGCAGCCAGGGTGCTGAAGCTTTCTTT. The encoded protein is CASSQGAEAFF.